A single sample is the source of the 21 T cell receptor beta chains below, sequenced in a study of blood T cell repertoires in COVID-19. The assay was immunoSEQ multiplex PCR, and TCRdb's table has in-frame clones only and misses some. The sample includes roughly 81,000 clones, around 88% of them seen just once. What was sequenced was peripheral blood. The receptors originated from a man younger than 45 with acute or convalescent COVID-19.

This sequence joins TRBV28 and TRBJ1-2; TRBD1 matches 10 bases. The V gene end was trimmed by 5 bases and the J gene end by 8 bases; junction bases not matched to a gene: 11. CDR1 and CDR2 (germline): MDHEN, SYDVKM. The CDR3 length is 15 residues. CDR3 region: CASSAPGQGMGGYTF. For the CDR3, the DNA is TGTGCCAGCAGTGCGCCGGGACAGGGGATGGGGGGCTACACCTTC.

V and J are TRBV7-3 and TRBJ2-6, with D possibly matching TRBD2 (6 bases). The CDR3 consists of 16 residues. Trimming removed 1 base from V and 0 bases from J, with 7 bases in between. Germline lookup yields CDR1 SGHTA and CDR2 FQGTGA. CDR3 nucleotides: TGTGCCAGCAGCTTAAGGGGGGACTCTGGGGCCAACGTCCTGACTTTC. It codes for CASSLRGDSGANVLTF.

The V gene is TRBV5-4, the J gene TRBJ1-2, with D possibly matching TRBD1 (6 bases). The CDR3 covers 16 residues. Between the trimmed V and J ends, which lost 1 base and 5 bases, there was a span of 18 bases. Germline V gives CDR1 SGHNT, CDR2 YYREEE (reference sequence). The DNA of the CDR3 is TGTGCCAGCAGCTTGAGCCTACAGGGTTCTAGGTATGGCTACACCTTC. This encodes CASSLSLQGSRYGYTF.

This chain uses TRBV10-3 with TRBJ2-7, with unresolved D. Germline V gene sequence: CDR1 ENHRY, CDR2 SYGVKD. Deletions cut 4 bases from V and 6 bases from J, with 10 bases between. The CDR3 sequence is 12 residues long. The CDR3 reads CAISGSSGEQYF. CDR3 nucleotides: TGTGCCATCAGTGGCTCCAGTGGCGAGCAGTACTTC.

The V and J genes are TRBV5-1 and TRBJ2-4, with 10 bases aligning to TRBD2. With 0 bases clipped from V and 0 bases from J, the junction kept 6 bases outside the gene matches. The CDR3 totals 18 residues. Germline CDR1 and CDR2: SGHRS and YFSETQ. This chain's CDR3 is CASSLGLAGNLAKNIQYF. In nucleotides, the CDR3 is TGCGCCAGCAGCTTGGGACTAGCGGGCAATTTAGCCAAAAACATTCAGTACTTC.

The chain joins TRBV9 to TRBJ2-1, with 9 bases matching TRBD2. Germline CDR1 SGDLS, CDR2 YYNGEE. Trimming removed 0 bases from V and 0 bases from J; junction bases left unmatched: 4. The CDR3 loop spans 17 amino acids. The CDR3 DNA reads as TGTGCCAGCAGCGTAGCCCCGGGACTAGCCTCCTACAATGAGCAGTTCTTC. Protein: CASSVAPGLASYNEQFF.

V gene TRBV19 combines with J gene TRBJ1-4; 8 bases fit TRBD1. Germline lookup yields CDR1 LNHDA and CDR2 SQIVND (reference sequence). Unmatched junction bases numbered 12, after V lost 7 bases and J lost 2 bases. The CDR3 length is 17 residues. CDR3 loop: CASNLRGRGTTNEKLFF. The CDR3 coding sequence is TGTGCCAGTAACCTCAGGGGGCGCGGGACCACTAATGAAAAACTGTTTTTT.

CDR3 in amino acids: CASSDPGQGNTGELFF. CDR3 nucleotide sequence: TGTGCCAGCAGCGATCCGGGACAGGGGAATACCGGGGAGCTGTTTTTT. The chain joins TRBV9 to TRBJ2-2, with 10 bases aligning to TRBD1. In germline, CDR1 is SGDLS, CDR2 YYNGEE. V was clipped by 3 bases and J by 5 bases; unmatched bases: 7. The CDR3 is 16 amino acids.

In its sample, this clone was seen a few times. V is TRBV30 and J is TRBJ2-5; 7 bases agree with TRBD2. This CDR3 spans 13 amino acids. The V and J ends lost 6 bases and 5 bases, in that order; junction bases with no gene match: 9. Germline V gene lookup returns CDR1 GTSNPN and CDR2 SVGIG (reference sequence). The CDR3 nucleotides read TGTGCCTGCGCCGGCGGGAGAGGCGAGACCCAGTACTTC. This gives the protein CACAGGRGETQYF.

The V and J genes are TRBV18 and TRBJ2-6; D unresolved. The V end was cut by 1 base, the J end by 0 bases, with 4 bases between. The germline V gene has CDR1 KGHSH and CDR2 LQKENI. The CDR3 loop spans 15 amino acids. CDR3 residues: CASSPRSSGANVLTF. CDR3 nucleotides: TGTGCCAGCTCACCACGGAGCTCTGGGGCCAACGTCCTGACTTTC.

The rearrangement links TRBV7-9 to TRBJ2-5, with D maybe TRBD2 (5 bases). Germline V gives CDR1 SEHNR, CDR2 FQNEAQ (reference sequence). The CDR3 has 12 residues. The V gene lost 2 bases and the J gene lost 5 bases, with 6 bases spanning the gap. CDR3 DNA: TGTGCCAGCAGCTTATGGGAGGAGACCCAGTACTTC. Protein: CASSLWEETQYF.

This chain uses TRBV28 with TRBJ1-3; D is ambiguous. The germline V gene has CDR1 MDHEN and CDR2 SYDVKM. Trimming stripped 1 base from V and 4 bases from J, with 8 bases between. The CDR3 length is 14 residues. This chain's CDR3 is CASSLYSRGNTIYF. CDR3 in DNA: TGTGCCAGCAGTTTATACAGCCGGGGAAACACCATATATTTT. Using reference TRBV28 and TRBJ1-3 for the parts outside the CDR3, the full variable domain is DVKVTQSSRYLVKRTGEKVFLECVQDMDHENMFWYRQDPGLGLRLIYFSYDVKMKEKGDIPEGYSVSREKKERFSLILESASTNQTSMYLCASSLYSRGNTIYFGEGSWLTVV.

The V and J genes are TRBV14 and TRBJ2-3; 7 bases match TRBD1. The CDR3 consists of 15 residues. The V gene's germline CDR1 is SGHDN and CDR2 FVKESK. Trimming at V came to 6 bases and at J to 1 base, leaving 7 bases not matched to a gene. For the CDR3, the DNA is TGTGCCAGCAGTGTTAGGGGGCTAGGCACAGATACGCAGTATTTT. It encodes CASSVRGLGTDTQYF.

The chain is built from TRBV5-1 and TRBJ2-1; TRBD2 matches 14 bases. This CDR3 contains 17 residues. V shed 3 bases, J shed 9 bases, and the junction held 11 bases outside the gene matches. CDR1 and CDR2 (germline): SGHRS, YFSETQ. The chain's CDR3 is CASSYQAMTSGRGEQFF. CDR3 sequence (DNA): TGCGCCAGCAGCTACCAAGCTATGACTAGCGGGAGGGGTGAGCAGTTCTTC.

The rearrangement joins TRBV5-1 to TRBJ2-1; no definite D call. Trimming took off 0 bases at V and 9 bases at J, with 7 bases between the two ends. Germline CDR1 and CDR2: SGHRS and YFSETQ. The length of the CDR3 is 12 residues. CDR3 DNA sequence: TGCGCCAGCAGCTTGGTCGAGAGTGAGCAGTTCTTC. It codes for CASSLVESEQFF.

The chain combines TRBV7-9 with TRBJ2-2; 13 bases are a match to TRBD2. The CDR3 length is 15 residues. CDR1 and CDR2 from the germline V gene are SEHNR and FQNEAQ (reference sequence). The V and J ends lost 7 bases and 6 bases, in that order; junction bases with no gene match: 5. CDR3 in amino acids: CASKRTSGSPGELFF. The DNA for the CDR3 is TGTGCCAGCAAAAGGACTAGCGGGAGCCCCGGGGAGCTGTTTTTT.

V and J are TRBV7-9 and TRBJ1-1; the D is unclear. The germline V gene has CDR1 SEHNR and CDR2 FQNEAQ (reference sequence). CDR3 size: 12 residues. V lost 6 bases to trimming and J lost 7 bases, with 12 bases between them. This CDR3 reads CASRRTEGEAFF. CDR3 bases: TGTGCCAGCAGACGCACGGAGGGTGAAGCTTTCTTT.

V is TRBV6-6 and J is TRBJ2-5; D possibly corresponds to TRBD2 (6 bases). V lost 2 bases and J 2 bases, leaving 9 bases between the germline ends. Germline CDR1 reads MNHNY; CDR2 reads SVGAGI (reference sequence). CDR3 length equals 14 residues. CDR3 bases: TGTGCCAGCAGTTACAGTGCGGGGCAAGAGACCCAGTACTTC. Protein: CASSYSAGQETQYF.

This clone was observed a few times. The rearrangement joins TRBV15 to TRBJ2-3; TRBD2 agrees at 10 bases. With V trimmed by 1 base and J by 3 bases, 4 bases remained unmatched. This CDR3 spans 16 amino acids. CDR1 is LNHNV and CDR2 is YYDKDF in the germline V gene (reference sequence). As DNA, the CDR3 is TGTGCCACCAGCAGAGGTGTTAGCGGGAGGACAGATACGCAGTATTTT. Translating gives CATSRGVSGRTDTQYF.

This chain joins TRBV28 and TRBJ2-7, with 8 positions matching TRBD1. The CDR3 sequence is 16 residues long. Germline CDR1 is MDHEN and CDR2 is SYDVKM. Trimming at V came to 1 base and at J to 6 bases, leaving 11 bases not matched to a gene. In DNA, the CDR3 is TGTGCCAGCAGTTTATTCCCTCGGACAGGGTCCGGCGAGCAGTACTTC. It is translated as CASSLFPRTGSGEQYF.

This sequence joins TRBV4-2 and TRBJ1-1; D perhaps matches TRBD1 (5 bases). In germline, CDR1 is LGHNA, CDR2 YNFKEQ. The CDR3 spans 15 residues. The V end lost 0 bases, the J end lost 7 bases, and 15 bases lay between the germline ends. The CDR3 DNA is TGTGCCAGCAGCCAAGATGTGACAGATATCTTTGAAGCTTTCTTT. It specifies CASSQDVTDIFEAFF.